A single sample gave rise to the 9 T cell receptor beta chains below, sequenced in a study of blood T cells in healthy people across ages. PCR was performed a second time for about 7 to 11 cycles using a sample-barcoded 5' primer and a J-beta primer mix. Each CDR3 protein is one row after TCRdb ran MiXCR on the 5' RACE reads. The table records approximately 830,000 distinct CDR3 sequences, approximately 67% of them present only once. The specimen was blood. Receptors were obtained from a young man in good health.

The chain recombines TRBV5-1 with TRBJ2-6; D is undetermined. Trimming cost V 5 bases and J 4 bases, with 22 bases left between them. This CDR3 is 18 amino acids long. Germline CDR1 and CDR2: SGHRS and YFSETQ. The CDR3 here is CASRPALPLDRGANVLTF. DNA of the CDR3: TGCGCCAGCAGGCCAGCGCTCCCACTTGATAGGGGGGCCAACGTCCTGACTTTC.

The V gene is TRBV7-2, the J gene TRBJ1-1, with D possibly being TRBD1 (5 bases). The V gene lost 3 bases and the J gene lost 1 base, with 15 bases spanning the gap. Germline V gene sequence: CDR1 SGHTA, CDR2 FQGNSA. There are 16 residues in the CDR3. The CDR3 spells CASSLMDGRGNTEAFF. Here the CDR3 DNA reads TGTGCCAGCAGCTTGATGGACGGAAGGGGGAACACTGAAGCTTTCTTT.

The chain carries TRBV5-1 and TRBJ2-1; no reliable D call. V shed 4 bases and J shed 0 bases, with 11 bases lying between them. CDR1 and CDR2 (germline): SGHRS, YFSETQ. The CDR3 is made up of 15 amino acids. Written as DNA, the CDR3 is TGCGCCAGCAGCACCGGAGTGAGCTCCTACAATGAGCAGTTCTTC. Translation: CASSTGVSSYNEQFF.

This chain joins TRBV7-9 and TRBJ2-2; a weak D match, TRBD2 (5 bases). Germline V gene lookup returns CDR1 SEHNR and CDR2 FQNEAQ (reference sequence). The CDR3 is 15 amino acids. The germline V and J ends were trimmed by 5 bases and 0 bases, with 10 bases remaining between them. The CDR3 region has the DNA TGTGCCAGCAGCCGATATAGCGCGAACACCGGGGAGCTGTTTTTT. Amino acid sequence: CASSRYSANTGELFF.

The chain uses TRBV12-3 or TRBV12-4 and TRBJ2-7; 7 bases line up with TRBD2. This CDR3 is built from 15 residues. With 5 bases clipped from V and 6 bases from J, the junction kept 13 bases outside the gene matches. CDR3 amino acids: CASSLPRWGGSEQYF. CDR3 DNA sequence: TGTGCCAGCAGTCTACCCCGATGGGGAGGGAGCGAGCAGTACTTC.

Remarks on this clonotype: An end of the junction differs from the germline gene, which may be a read error. V usage is TRBV5-1 and J usage is TRBJ1-2; 10 bases are a match to TRBD1. The CDR3 contains 15 residues. Germline V gene lookup returns CDR1 SGHRS and CDR2 YFSETQ. In nucleotides, the CDR3 is TGCGCCAGCAGCGAGGGGGACAGGGGCGAGTATGGCTGCACCTTC. Translated: CASSEGDRGEYGCTF. Together with reference TRBV5-1 and TRBJ1-2, the CDR3 gives the full variable domain: KAGVTQTPRYLIKTRGQQVTLSCSPISGHRSVSWYQQTPGQGLQFLFEYFSETQRNKGNFPGRFSGRQFSNSRSEMNVSTLELGDSALYLCASSEGDRGEYGCTFGSGTRLTVV.

With regard to this clonotype: A read error may explain this, as a much larger clone is one base away. The chain combines TRBV6-5 with TRBJ2-1, with TRBD1 matching 9 bases. Trimming removed 6 bases from V and 10 bases from J; junction bases left unmatched: 13. Germline CDR1 and CDR2: MNHEY and SVGAGI. The CDR3 length is 15 residues. CDR3 residues: CASRGVGTGNEEQFF. The DNA for the CDR3 is TGTGCCAGCAGGGGGGTGGGGACAGGGAACGAGGAGCAGTTCTTC.

V gene TRBV6-2 or TRBV6-3 combines with J gene TRBJ2-5; D not certain. The CDR3 is 15 residues long. Germline CDR1 and CDR2: MNHEY and SVGEGT. V was clipped by 2 bases and J by 0 bases, with 10 bases between them. The CDR3 spells CASSYGHSDQETQYF. As DNA, the CDR3 is TGTGCCAGCAGTTACGGTCACAGCGACCAAGAGACCCAGTACTTC.

This chain links TRBV13 with TRBJ2-4; D may be TRBD1 (5 bases). The CDR3 runs 16 residues. V lost 5 bases, J lost 0 bases, and 14 bases lay in between. Germline V gene data show CDR1 as PRHDT and CDR2 as FYEKMQ (reference sequence). The CDR3 loop is CASSPQGPLAKNIQYF. Here the CDR3 DNA reads TGTGCCAGCAGCCCGCAGGGCCCTCTAGCCAAAAACATTCAGTACTTC.